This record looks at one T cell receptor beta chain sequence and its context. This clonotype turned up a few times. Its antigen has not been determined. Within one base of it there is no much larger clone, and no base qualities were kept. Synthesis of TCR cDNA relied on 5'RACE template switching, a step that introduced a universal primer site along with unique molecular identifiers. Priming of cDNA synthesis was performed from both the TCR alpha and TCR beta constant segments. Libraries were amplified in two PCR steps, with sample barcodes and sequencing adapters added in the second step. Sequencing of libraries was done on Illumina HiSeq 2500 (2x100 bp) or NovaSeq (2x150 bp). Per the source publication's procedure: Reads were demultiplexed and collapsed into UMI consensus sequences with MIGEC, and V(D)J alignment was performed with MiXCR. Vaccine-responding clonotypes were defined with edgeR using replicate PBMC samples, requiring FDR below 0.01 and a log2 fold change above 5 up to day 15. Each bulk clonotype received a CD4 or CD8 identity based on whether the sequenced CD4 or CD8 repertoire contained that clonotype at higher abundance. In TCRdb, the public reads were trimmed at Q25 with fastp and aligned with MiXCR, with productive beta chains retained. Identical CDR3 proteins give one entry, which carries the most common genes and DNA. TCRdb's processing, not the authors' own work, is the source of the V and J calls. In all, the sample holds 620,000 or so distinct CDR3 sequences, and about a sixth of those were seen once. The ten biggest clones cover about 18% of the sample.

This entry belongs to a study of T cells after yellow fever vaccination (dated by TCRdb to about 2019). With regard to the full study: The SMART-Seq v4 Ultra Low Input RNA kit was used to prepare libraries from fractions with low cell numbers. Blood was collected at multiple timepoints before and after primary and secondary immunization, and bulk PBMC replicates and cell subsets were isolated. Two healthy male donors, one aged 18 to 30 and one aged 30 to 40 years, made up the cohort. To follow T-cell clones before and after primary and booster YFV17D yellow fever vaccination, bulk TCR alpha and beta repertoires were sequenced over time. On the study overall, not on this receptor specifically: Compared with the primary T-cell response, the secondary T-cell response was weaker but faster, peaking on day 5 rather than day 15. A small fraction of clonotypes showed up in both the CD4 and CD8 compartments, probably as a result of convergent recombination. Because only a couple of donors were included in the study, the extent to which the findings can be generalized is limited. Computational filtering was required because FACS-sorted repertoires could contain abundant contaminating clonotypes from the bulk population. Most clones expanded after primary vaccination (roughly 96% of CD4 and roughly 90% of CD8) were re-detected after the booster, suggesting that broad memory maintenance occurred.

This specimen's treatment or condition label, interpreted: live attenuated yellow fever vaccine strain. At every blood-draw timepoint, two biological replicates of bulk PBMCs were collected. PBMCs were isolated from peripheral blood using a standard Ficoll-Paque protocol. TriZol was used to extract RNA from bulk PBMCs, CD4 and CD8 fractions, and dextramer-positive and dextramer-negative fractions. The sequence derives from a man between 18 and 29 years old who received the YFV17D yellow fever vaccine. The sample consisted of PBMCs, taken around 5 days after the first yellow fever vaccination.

The sequenced DNA is TGTGCCAGCAGTTTTGTTGCCGGGGGTTCTAGCACAGATACGCAGTATTTT. Its protein is CASSFVAGGSSTDTQYF. The receptor chain draws on TRBV12-3 or TRBV12-4 and TRBJ2-3; the D gene is perhaps TRBD2, from 6 matching bases. The CDR3 runs 17 amino acids, cysteine and phenylalanine included. Just CDR3 DNA is preserved here, 51 bases in frame from base 1. Cut back by 3 bases and 0 bases, the V and J ends lie 16 bases apart.